These 14 T cell receptor beta chains came from one sample sequenced in a study of T cells expressing NK-cell markers. TCRdb reprocessed the 5' RACE reads and stores each CDR3 protein as one record, lacking DNA. The table counts some 300,000 distinct CDR3 sequences; about 0.4% lies in the top ten. The sample comprised blood T cells: a sorted CD56 or NKG2C T cell subset, CD4+ or CD8+ T cells, or bulk PBMC T cells (not recorded which). The receptors originated from a man aged 18 to 30 in good health.

The chain uses TRBV7-2 and TRBJ1-5; the D gene TCRdb calls, TRBD1, cannot be checked with no DNA. The CDR3 has 16 amino acids. The germline gives CDR1 SGHTA, CDR2 FQGNSA. CDR3 sequence reads: CASSPHQTVSDQPQHF.

This chain uses TRBV14 with TRBJ1-1; TCRdb names TRBD1, which stays unverified in the absence of DNA. Germline CDR1 and CDR2: SGHDN and FVKESK. The CDR3 runs 14 residues. CDR3 residues: CASSKGHMNTEAFF.

The genes are TRBV12-3 or TRBV12-4 and TRBJ2-3; as DNA is missing, the TRBD1 call by TCRdb cannot be tested. This CDR3 is built from 14 residues. The CDR3 sequence is CASTIRGSTDTQYF.

The rearrangement uses TRBV10-3 and TRBJ2-3; TCRdb's D gene call, TRBD2, goes unchecked for lack of DNA. The CDR3 contains 13 residues. Germline CDR1 is ENHRY and CDR2 is SYGVKD. The CDR3 reads CSSAGLSTDTQYF.

This rearrangement joins TRBV12-3 or TRBV12-4 to TRBJ2-1; TCRdb's D call, TRBD1, is unchecked because there is no DNA. CDR3 length: 12 residues. This CDR3 is CASTRGPGEQFF.

CDR3: CASSNTEWNTGELFF. V gene TRBV6-1 combines with J gene TRBJ2-2. Per germline, CDR1 MNHNS and CDR2 SASEGT. This CDR3 contains 15 residues.

The chain employs TRBV29-1 and TRBJ2-3; as DNA is missing, the TRBD1 call by TCRdb cannot be tested. Germline values: CDR1 SQVTM, CDR2 ANQGSEA. This CDR3 comprises 16 residues. This chain's CDR3 is CSVEDRGGSFADTQYF.

The chain recombines TRBV14 with TRBJ2-1; there is no DNA to check the TCRdb D call of TRBD2. The germline CDR1 and CDR2 sequences are SGHDN and FVKESK. CDR3 length equals 15 residues. The CDR3: CASSQIAGLNNEQFF.

This chain joins TRBV11-3 and TRBJ1-3. The CDR3 has 13 residues. The germline gives CDR1 SGHNT, CDR2 YENEEA. CDR3 residues: CASSSISGNTIYF. Using reference TRBV11-3 and TRBJ1-3 for the parts outside the CDR3, the full variable domain is EAGVVQSPRYKIIEKKQPVAFWCNPISGHNTLYWYLQNLGQGPELLIRYENEEAVDDSQLPKDRFSAERLKGVDSTLKIQPAELGDSAVYLCASSSISGNTIYFGEGSWLTVV.

The chain uses TRBV18 and TRBJ2-3; lacking DNA, the TRBD1 call made by TCRdb goes unchecked. Germline CDR1 reads KGHSH; CDR2 reads LQKENI. This CDR3 region has 16 residues. Here the CDR3 reads CASSLGRQSYTDTQYF.

The V gene is TRBV29-1, the J gene TRBJ2-1; with no DNA, the TCRdb D assignment of TRBD2 cannot be verified. CDR1 is SQVTM and CDR2 is ANQGSEA in the germline V gene. The CDR3 has 15 residues. The CDR3 here is CSVPLAGAPYNEQFF.

The V call is TRBV29-1, the J call TRBJ2-1; the TCRdb D gene call, TRBD2, has no DNA to confirm it. The CDR3 loop spans 14 amino acids. CDR1 is SQVTM and CDR2 is ANQGSEA in the germline V gene. The CDR3 loop is CSVPSGSSYNEQFF.

The genes are TRBV7-2 and TRBJ2-1. The CDR3 length is 13 residues. Germline lookup yields CDR1 SGHTA and CDR2 FQGNSA. The CDR3 is CASSLVLGNEQFF.

The V call is TRBV11-1, the J call TRBJ1-1; TCRdb's D call of TRBD1 is untestable without DNA. This CDR3 region has 15 residues. Germline CDR1 SGHAT, CDR2 FQDESV (reference sequence). The CDR3 here is CASSRRQGLGPEAFF.